The source of this TCR beta chain is a study of vaccination and CD4 T cells after COVID-19. Comment on this clonotype: Antigen unknown.

As for treatment: roughly nine-day PBMC culture with coronavirus spike peptide pools or control peptides (ViraFEST assay). Germline lookup yields CDR1 LGHNA and CDR2 YNFKEQ. The CDR3 has 13 amino acids. The V and J ends lost 6 bases and 4 bases respectively, with 11 bases between them. With the Oncomine TCR Beta short-read assay, DNA from cultured CD4+ T cells was sequenced. TCRdb re-derived calls from the PCR reads in MiXCR, one entry per CDR3 protein. The sample has 15,000 to 20,000 distinct CDR3 sequences; roughly 41% are singletons. This receptor was obtained from a human donor who received a COVID-19 vaccine. This material consisted of CD4+ T cells from blood, cultured in vitro, taken before SARS-CoV-2 vaccination. This chain joins TRBV4-2 and TRBJ2-3; no definite D call. CDR3 sequence (DNA): TGTGCCAGCAGTCCCGATAGGGCAGATACGCAGTATTTT. Residues: CASSPDRADTQYF.